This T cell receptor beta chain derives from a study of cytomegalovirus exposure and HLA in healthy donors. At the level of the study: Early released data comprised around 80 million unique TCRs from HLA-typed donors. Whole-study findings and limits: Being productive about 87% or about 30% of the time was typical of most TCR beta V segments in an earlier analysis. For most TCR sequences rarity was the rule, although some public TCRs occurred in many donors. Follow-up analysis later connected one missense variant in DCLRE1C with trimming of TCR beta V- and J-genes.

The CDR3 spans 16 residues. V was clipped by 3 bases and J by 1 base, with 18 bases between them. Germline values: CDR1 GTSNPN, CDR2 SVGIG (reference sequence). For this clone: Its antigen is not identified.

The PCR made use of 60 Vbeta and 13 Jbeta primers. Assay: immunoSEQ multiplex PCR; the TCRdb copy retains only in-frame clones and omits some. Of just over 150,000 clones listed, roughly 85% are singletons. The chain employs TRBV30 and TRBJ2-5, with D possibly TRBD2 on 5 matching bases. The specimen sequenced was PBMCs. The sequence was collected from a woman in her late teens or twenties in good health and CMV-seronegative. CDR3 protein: CAWSGLETGIQETQYF. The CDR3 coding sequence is TGTGCCTGGAGCGGACTGGAAACGGGAATCCAAGAGACCCAGTACTTC. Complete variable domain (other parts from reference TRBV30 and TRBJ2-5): SQTIHQWPATLVQPVGSPLSLECTVEGTSNPNLYWYRQAAGRGLQLLFYSVGIGQISSEVPQNLSASRPQDRQFILSSKKLLLSDSGFYLCAWSGLETGIQETQYFGPGTRLLVL.